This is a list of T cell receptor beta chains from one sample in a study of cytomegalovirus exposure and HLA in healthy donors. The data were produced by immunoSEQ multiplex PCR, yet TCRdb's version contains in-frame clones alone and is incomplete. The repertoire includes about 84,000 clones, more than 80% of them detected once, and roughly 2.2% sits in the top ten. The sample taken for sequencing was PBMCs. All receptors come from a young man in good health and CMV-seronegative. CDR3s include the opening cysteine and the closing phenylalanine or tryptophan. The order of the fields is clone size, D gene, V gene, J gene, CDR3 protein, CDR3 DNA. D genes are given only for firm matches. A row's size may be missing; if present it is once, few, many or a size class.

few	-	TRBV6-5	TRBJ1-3	CASRNVDSSGNTIYF	TGTGCCAGCAGAAACGTAGACAGCTCTGGAAACACCATATATTTT
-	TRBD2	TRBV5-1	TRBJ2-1	CASRGGSDSYNEQFF	TGCGCCAGCAGAGGCGGGAGCGACTCCTACAATGAGCAGTTCTTC
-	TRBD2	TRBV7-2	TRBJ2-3	CASSLAGGPGDTQYF	TGTGCCAGCAGCTTAGCGGGAGGGCCTGGAGATACGCAGTATTTT
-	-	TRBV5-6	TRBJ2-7	CASSLWGGPYEQYF	TGTGCCAGCAGCTTGTGGGGGGGGCCCTACGAGCAGTACTTC
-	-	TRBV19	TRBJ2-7	CASSNTPGYEQYF	TGTGCCAGTAGCAATACGCCCGGCTACGAGCAGTACTTC
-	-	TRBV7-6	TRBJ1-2	CASSSSGGANYGYTF	TGTGCCAGCAGCTCAAGCGGCGGGGCTAACTATGGCTACACCTTC
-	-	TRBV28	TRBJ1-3	CASTTGTSGNTIYF	TGTGCCAGCACCACCGGGACATCTGGAAACACCATATATTTT
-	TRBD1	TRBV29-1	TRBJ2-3	CSVADRAQGTQYF	TGCAGCGTTGCCGACAGGGCGCAGGGTACGCAGTATTTT
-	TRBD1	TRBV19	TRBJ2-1	CASSRTGVVSYNEQFF	TGTGCCAGTAGTAGGACAGGGGTTGTCAGCTACAATGAGCAGTTCTTC
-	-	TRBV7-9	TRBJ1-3	CASRHRAGNTIYF	TGTGCCAGCAGACACAGGGCTGGAAACACCATATATTTT
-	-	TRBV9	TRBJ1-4	CASSGTGNSEKLFF	TGTGCCAGCAGCGGTACAGGGAATAGTGAAAAACTGTTTTTT
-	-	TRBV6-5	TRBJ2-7	CASSYRGFGGEQYF	TGTGCCAGCAGTTATCGGGGTTTCGGGGGCGAGCAGTACTTC
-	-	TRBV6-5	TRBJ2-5	CASSYSRGGAMYF	TGTGCCAGCAGTTACTCGAGGGGGGGTGCTATGTACTTC
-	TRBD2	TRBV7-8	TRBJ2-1	CASSLGGLAGGQRPFF	TGTGCCAGCAGCTTAGGGGGACTAGCGGGAGGCCAAAGGCCGTTCTTC
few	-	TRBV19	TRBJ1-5	CASSIDSSNQPQHF	TGTGCCAGTAGTATAGATAGTAGCAATCAGCCCCAGCATTTT
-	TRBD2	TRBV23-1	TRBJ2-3	CASSRRNGGTSGDTQYF	TGCGCCAGCAGTCGTCGCAACGGGGGGACTAGCGGGGATACGCAGTATTTT
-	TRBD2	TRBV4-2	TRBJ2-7	CASSPGTSGSYEQYF	TGTGCCAGCAGCCCCGGGACTAGCGGGAGTTACGAGCAGTACTTC
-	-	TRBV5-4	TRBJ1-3	CASSLGHLTGTTGNTIYF	TGTGCCAGCAGCTTGGGCCATTTAACAGGGACAACTGGAAACACCATATATTTT
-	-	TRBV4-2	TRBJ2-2	CASSQGLQFTGELFF	TGTGCCAGCAGCCAAGGTTTACAGTTCACCGGGGAGCTGTTTTTT
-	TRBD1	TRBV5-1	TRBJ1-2	CASSESQGAYGYTF	TGCGCCAGCAGCGAATCACAGGGGGCCTATGGCTACACCTTC
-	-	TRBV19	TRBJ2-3	CASTSLGGTSDTQYF	TGTGCCAGTACCTCCTTAGGCGGGACCTCGGATACGCAGTATTTT
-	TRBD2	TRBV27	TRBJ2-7	CASSPSPSGSEQYF	TGTGCCAGCAGTCCCTCCCCTAGCGGGAGCGAGCAGTACTTC
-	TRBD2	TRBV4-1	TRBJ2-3	CASSQAGLAGGADTQYF	TGCGCCAGCAGCCAAGCGGGACTAGCGGGAGGGGCAGATACGCAGTATTTT
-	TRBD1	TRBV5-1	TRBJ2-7	CASSLGGTAYEQYF	TGCGCCAGCAGCTTGGGTGGGACAGCCTACGAGCAGTACTTC